This TCR beta chain appears in the sequencing data of a study of shared clonotypes between healthy human individuals. Study as a whole: Per-donor plates numbered three CD4 naive, three CD4 memory, two CD8 naive and one CD8 memory. The study, taken as a whole, reports: A handful of donors held approximately 4.5% of naive CD4 clonotypes in common. Researchers sampled only blood; tissue repertoires likely differ.

V shed 6 bases and J shed 0 bases, with 11 bases lying between them. Germline lookup yields CDR1 MNHEY and CDR2 SMNVEV (reference sequence). The CDR3 sequence is 14 residues long. Turning to this clone: Its antigen is still unknown.

Data came from immunoSEQ multiplex PCR; TCRdb stores just in-frame clones and leaves some out. The table lists about 1.1 million clones, approximately 78% of them singletons, with 0.5% to 0.65% in the top ten. Sequenced material: memory CD4+ T cells from PBMCs. Subset in this sample: CD45RA-negative fraction. The chain has TRBV27 and TRBJ1-1; D may be TRBD1 (6 bases). The receptor comes from a man between 18 and 35 years old in good health. Some clones in this sample may be carry-over from other donors' samples. The DNA for the CDR3 is TGTGCCAGCAGGGAGGGGGTCGTGAACACTGAAGCTTTCTTT. This translates into CASREGVVNTEAFF.